This T cell receptor (beta chain) was found in a study of blood T cell repertoires in COVID-19. Study details: Some COVID-19 samples were acute and others convalescent; all came from the United States, Italy and Spain. PBMCs, B-cell-depleted T cells, or T cells provided the cDNA or gDNA that made up the material.

As processed by the authors: It was from reference gene primer amplification that nucleated cell counts were estimated. Method: immunoSEQ multiplex PCR; TCRdb's copy keeps in-frame clones and lacks some. The V and J calls and clone size were taken over from that table, and D and trimming were inferred from the DNA. This table holds about 140,000 clones, approximately 84% found once. The CDR3 sequence is 14 residues long. The ends were cut back, 2 bases at V and 4 bases at J, with 11 bases in the middle. CDR1 and CDR2 from the germline V gene are MNHEY and SMNVEV (reference sequence). V and J are TRBV27 and TRBJ1-1; the D gene is possibly TRBD1 (6 bases). This TCR was sampled from a human donor with acute or convalescent COVID-19. The donor label of this sample is uncertain. Sequences were obtained from peripheral blood. Here the CDR3 DNA reads TGTGCCAGCAGTTTACAGGGGATGAGCACTGAAGCTTTCTTT. It yields the protein CASSLQGMSTEAFF.